The rows below give T cell receptor beta chains drawn from one sample of a study of CD8 T cells in Susac syndrome. TCRdb independently ran MiXCR on the immunoSEQ multiplex PCR reads; one entry per CDR3 protein. The sample yields about 140,000 distinct CDR3 sequences, around 93% seen once. Sample: CD4+ T cells from PBMCs. The receptors stem from a human donor with Susac syndrome. The CDR3 runs from the conserved cysteine through the conserved F or W. The D gene is left open where the match is weak. A clone size is listed for some rows: how often the clone was seen (once, few, many), or a class if it is expanded.

clone_size,v_call,d_call,j_call,cdr3_aa,cdr3_nt
once,TRBV29-1,TRBD1,TRBJ2-7,CSVGPDRDHEQYF,TGCAGCGTTGGCCCGGACAGGGACCACGAGCAGTACTTC
.,TRBV29-1,.,TRBJ2-7,CSGQSSGPGEQYF,TGCAGCGGGCAATCGAGCGGTCCCGGAGAGCAGTACTTC
.,TRBV18,TRBD1,TRBJ2-7,CASSLSRDRPSEQYF,TGTGCCAGCTCACTATCCCGGGACAGGCCCTCCGAGCAGTACTTC
.,TRBV5-1,TRBD1,TRBJ1-1,CASSLEGQGVDEAFF,TGCGCCAGCAGCTTGGAGGGGCAGGGGGTGGATGAAGCTTTCTTT
.,TRBV7-2,.,TRBJ2-3,CASSLAQPSLGTDTQYF,TGTGCCAGCAGCTTAGCGCAGCCGTCCCTGGGCACAGATACGCAGTATTTT
.,TRBV12-3/TRBV12-4,.,TRBJ2-7,CASSPGVYYEQYF,TGTGCCAGCTCCCCGGGGGTGTACTACGAGCAGTACTTC
.,TRBV30,.,TRBJ1-5,CAWSTLRGVQPQHF,TGTGCCTGGAGCACCCTGCGGGGGGTTCAGCCCCAGCATTTT
.,TRBV7-9,.,TRBJ1-2,CASSLEGDVGYTF,TGTGCCAGCAGCTTAGAGGGGGACGTTGGCTACACCTTC
.,TRBV20-1,.,TRBJ1-1,CSAQDSMNTEAFF,TGCAGTGCTCAGGACAGTATGAACACTGAAGCTTTCTTT
.,TRBV5-1,TRBD1,TRBJ1-1,CASSPDRGLRKAFF,TGCGCCAGCAGCCCGGACAGGGGGCTTCGGAAAGCTTTCTTT
.,TRBV5-1,.,TRBJ2-1,CASSFGRQGGGEQFF,TGCGCCAGCAGCTTCGGGCGACAGGGAGGGGGTGAGCAGTTCTTC
.,TRBV12-3/TRBV12-4,.,TRBJ2-7,CASSQVPGLGSYEQYF,TGTGCCAGCAGCCAGGTGCCGGGACTGGGCTCCTACGAGCAGTACTTC
.,TRBV12-3/TRBV12-4,.,TRBJ2-7,CASSGSGPYEQYF,TGTGCCAGCAGTGGAAGTGGACCCTACGAGCAGTACTTC
.,TRBV19,TRBD2,TRBJ2-7,CASRLRGTYEQYF,TGTGCCAGTCGACTGCGGGGGACCTACGAGCAGTACTTC
.,TRBV29-1,.,TRBJ1-1,CSVKEGFTEAFF,TGCAGCGTTAAGGAGGGATTCACTGAAGCTTTCTTT